These 30 T cell receptor beta chains originate from one sample sequenced in a study of control samples from healthy donors and cancer patients. The data were produced by immunoSEQ multiplex PCR, yet TCRdb's version contains in-frame clones alone and is incomplete. This table holds approximately 72,000 clones, around 91% found once. Sequencing was done on a sample of blood. Receptors originate from a man aged 50-59 years in good health.

The rearrangement uses TRBV14 and TRBJ1-1; 7 bases match TRBD1. Looked up from germline, CDR1 is SGHDN and CDR2 is FVKESK. V lost 0 bases and J lost 1; bases outside the gene matches: 11. The CDR3 extends over 18 amino acids. DNA of the CDR3: TGTGCCAGCAGCCAAGACTGGGCGCAGGGGGTTGGGAACACTGAAGCTTTCTTT. Its protein product is CASSQDWAQGVGNTEAFF. The complete variable domain, with remaining parts taken from reference TRBV14 and TRBJ1-1, reads EAGVTQFPSHSVIEKGQTVTLRCDPISGHDNLYWYRRVMGKEIKFLLHFVKESKQDESGMPNNRFLAERTGGTYSTLKVQPAELEDSGVYFCASSQDWAQGVGNTEAFFGQGTRLTVV.

This clone has just one count. The DNA of the CDR3 is TGTGCCAGCAGCCCTGACAGGGTGGATTCACCCCTCCACTTT. Translation: CASSPDRVDSPLHF. The chain uses TRBV11-3 and TRBJ1-6; 7 bases agree with TRBD1. The germline gives CDR1 SGHNT, CDR2 YENEEA. Trimming cost V 5 bases and J 8 bases; bases outside gene matches: 6. The CDR3 totals 14 residues.

CDR3 coding DNA: TGTGCCAGCAGCATCGGACTAGCGGGCCCCGGGGAGCTGTTTTTT. It yields the protein CASSIGLAGPGELFF. The chain employs TRBV6-5 and TRBJ2-2; 11 bases map to TRBD2. The CDR3 is 15 residues long. J lost 6 bases, V lost 6 bases, and 6 bases had no gene match. Per the germline V gene, CDR1 is MNHEY and CDR2 is SVGAGI.

The chain couples TRBV19 to TRBJ2-2, with 7 bases identical to TRBD1. The CDR3 has 16 amino acids. The V gene's germline CDR1 is LNHDA and CDR2 SQIVND (reference sequence). V lost 7 bases, J lost 2 bases, and 10 bases stayed unmatched. The CDR3 DNA is TGTGCCAGTATCAGAAGTGACAGGGTAAACACCGGGGAGCTGTTTTTT. Its translation: CASIRSDRVNTGELFF.

The chain uses TRBV5-1 and TRBJ2-3, with 8 bases lining up with TRBD2. This CDR3 is built from 16 residues. Germline V gives CDR1 SGHRS, CDR2 YFSETQ. V shed 4 bases, J shed 5 bases, and the junction held 12 bases outside the gene matches. This CDR3 is CASSPNSGNIRDTQYF. The CDR3 bases are TGCGCCAGCAGCCCCAATAGCGGGAACATCAGAGATACGCAGTATTTT.

The J gene is TRBJ1-2, the V gene TRBV3-1 (or the pseudogene TRBV3-2), with no clear D. Per the germline V gene, CDR1 is LGHDT and CDR2 is YNNKEL (reference sequence). V was trimmed by 4 bases and J by 2 bases, leaving 11 bases between them. The CDR3 loop spans 14 amino acids. The CDR3 loop reads CASSPRRENYGYTF. The CDR3, as DNA: TGTGCCAGCAGCCCCCGTCGGGAGAACTATGGCTACACCTTC.

The V gene is TRBV12-5, the J gene TRBJ2-5; D is unresolved. Looked up from germline, CDR1 is LGHNT and CDR2 is FRNRAP. The CDR3 has 13 amino acids. Trimming shortened V by 1 base and J by 5 bases, and 8 bases separated the two germline ends. CDR3 sequence (DNA): TGTGCTAGTGGTTTGGATTTGTCGGAGACCCAGTACTTC. Its translation is CASGLDLSETQYF.

This clone came up once. The chain uses TRBV5-6 and TRBJ2-5; TRBD2 matches at 13 bases. The germline V gene has CDR1 SGHDT and CDR2 YYEEEE. The V and J ends lost 4 bases and 4 bases, in that order; junction bases with no gene match: 16. This CDR3 is 19 amino acids long. As DNA, the CDR3 is TGTGCCAGCAGCGGCATTCCGGGACTAGCGGGGCTCCTTAGAGAGACCCAGTACTTC. It translates to CASSGIPGLAGLLRETQYF.

This chain joins TRBV7-2 and TRBJ2-1; TRBD2 matches 13 bases. Germline V lookup: CDR1 SGHTA, CDR2 FQGNSA. The CDR3 covers 18 residues. The V gene end was trimmed by 2 bases and the J gene end by 7 bases; junction bases not matched to a gene: 11. As DNA, the CDR3 is TGTGCCAGCAGCTTAAGGGCTGGGAGGACTAGCGGGGGAAATGAGCAGTTCTTC. Its translation is CASSLRAGRTSGGNEQFF. Full variable domain (outside the CDR3, taken from reference TRBV7-2 and TRBJ2-1): GAGVSQSPSNKVTEKGKDVELRCDPISGHTALYWYRQSLGQGLEFLIYFQGNSAPDKSGLPSDRFSAERTGGSVSTLTIQRTQQEDSAVYLCASSLRAGRTSGGNEQFFGPGTRLTVL.

V gene TRBV30 combines with J gene TRBJ1-1; D is undetermined. The CDR3 has 11 residues. Germline-derived CDR1 and CDR2 are GTSNPN and SVGIG (reference sequence). The V end lost 0 bases, the J end lost 8 bases, and 7 bases lay between the germline ends. In DNA form, the CDR3 reads TGTGCCTGGAGTGTAACCAGGGAAGCTTTCTTT. This gives the protein CAWSVTREAFF.

The chain has TRBV7-2 and TRBJ2-1; D uncertain. The V end lost 4 bases, the J end lost 0 bases, and 4 bases lay between the germline ends. Per germline, CDR1 SGHTA and CDR2 FQGNSA. The length of the CDR3 is 13 residues. Written as DNA, the CDR3 is TGTGCCAGCAGCTGGACCTCCTACAATGAGCAGTTCTTC. Translated, it gives CASSWTSYNEQFF.

The J gene is TRBJ2-5, the V gene TRBV19; D remains ambiguous. The CDR3 consists of 13 residues. Per the germline V gene, CDR1 is LNHDA and CDR2 is SQIVND (reference sequence). V lost 6 bases and J lost 4, with 12 bases in between. CDR3 sequence (DNA): TGTGCCAGTAGAACTCAGTGGGGAGAGACCCAGTACTTC. It specifies CASRTQWGETQYF.

The V gene is TRBV7-2, the J gene TRBJ1-6, with D tentatively TRBD1 (5 bases). The CDR3 has 15 residues. Trimming left V 7 bases short and J 8 bases short, with 18 bases between. Germline CDR1 SGHTA, CDR2 FQGNSA. The DNA for the CDR3 is TGTGCCAGCACGCCCCGGAGGGGTATGGATTCACCCCTCCACTTT. It translates to CASTPRRGMDSPLHF. Together with reference TRBV7-2 and TRBJ1-6, the CDR3 gives the full variable domain: GAGVSQSPSNKVTEKGKDVELRCDPISGHTALYWYRQSLGQGLEFLIYFQGNSAPDKSGLPSDRFSAERTGGSVSTLTIQRTQQEDSAVYLCASTPRRGMDSPLHFGNGTRLTVT.

In nucleotides, the CDR3 is TGTGCCAGCAGTCACCAGGCATCCTACGAGCAGTACTTC. Its protein is CASSHQASYEQYF. The chain combines TRBV27 with TRBJ2-7; D unclear. The V end was cut by 5 bases, the J end by 1 base, with 9 bases between. This CDR3 is 13 amino acids long. The germline gives CDR1 MNHEY, CDR2 SMNVEV (reference sequence).

The chain carries TRBV21-1 and TRBJ1-2. TRBV21-1 is noted as a pseudogene. The CDR3 contains 12 residues. CDR3 bases: TGTGCCAGCAGCAAGGGTAAGGAAGGCTACACCTTC. Translating it yields CASSKGKEGYTF.

This clone was seen more than once but under ten times. V usage is TRBV7-2 and J usage is TRBJ1-5; possible D gene TRBD1, 5 bases. The CDR3 is 14 residues long. Germline V gene lookup returns CDR1 SGHTA and CDR2 FQGNSA. Trimming removed 5 bases from V and 4 bases from J, with 12 bases in between. The CDR3 bases are TGTGCCAGCAGCCCCTCTGGGGGAAATCAGCCCCAGCATTTT. Its translation is CASSPSGGNQPQHF. The full variable domain, its missing parts supplied by reference TRBV7-2 and TRBJ1-5, is GAGVSQSPSNKVTEKGKDVELRCDPISGHTALYWYRQSLGQGLEFLIYFQGNSAPDKSGLPSDRFSAERTGGSVSTLTIQRTQQEDSAVYLCASSPSGGNQPQHFGDGTRLSIL.

Here the CDR3 reads CASRPNWDTQYF. CDR3 bases: TGCGCCAGCCGCCCGAACTGGGATACGCAGTATTTT. This sequence joins TRBV5-1 and TRBJ2-3, with D hard to call. CDR3 length equals 12 residues. V was clipped by 7 bases and J by 6 bases, with 12 bases between them. Germline CDR1 is SGHRS and CDR2 is YFSETQ.

The rearrangement links TRBV10-3 to TRBJ1-2; the D gene is possibly TRBD1 (6 bases). The CDR3 runs to 15 residues. Germline V gives CDR1 ENHRY, CDR2 SYGVKD. V was clipped by 5 bases and J by 4 bases, with 17 bases between them. CDR3 sequence: CAISSGQKNAYGYTF. DNA for the CDR3: TGTGCCATCAGTTCTGGACAGAAAAATGCCTATGGCTACACCTTC.

The genes are TRBV27 and TRBJ2-6; TRBD1 matches at 7 bases. The CDR3 has 18 amino acids. V was pared by 8 bases and J by 0 bases, with 13 bases of the junction left unmatched. CDR1 MNHEY and CDR2 SMNVEV come from the germline V gene (reference sequence). The chain's CDR3 is CASGGSGQFYSGANVLTF. The CDR3 region has the DNA TGTGCCAGCGGGGGTTCGGGACAGTTCTACTCTGGGGCCAACGTCCTGACTTTC.

The V call is TRBV9, the J call TRBJ2-2, with D possibly TRBD1 on 6 matching bases. Trimming stripped 0 bases from V and 0 bases from J, with 6 bases between. Germline assignment: CDR1 SGDLS and CDR2 YYNGEE. The CDR3 contains 15 residues. In DNA form, the CDR3 reads TGTGCCAGCAGCGTAGGGACAGCGAACACCGGGGAGCTGTTTTTT. Residues: CASSVGTANTGELFF.

The chain combines TRBV7-2 with TRBJ1-1; D is unresolved. The V gene's germline CDR1 is SGHTA and CDR2 FQGNSA. The CDR3 covers 15 residues. V was shortened by 1 base and J by 2 bases, with 11 bases between the two germline ends. The CDR3 coding sequence is TGTGCCAGCAGCTTAGATACGGTGTTTAACACTGAAGCTTTCTTT. This translates into CASSLDTVFNTEAFF.

This clone was seen only a few times. The genes are TRBV4-1 and TRBJ2-7; D is unclear. CDR3 length equals 15 residues. CDR1 and CDR2 from the germline V gene are MGHRA and YSYEKL. Trimming stripped 3 bases from V and 2 bases from J, with 14 bases between. CDR3 residues: CASSQVETGAYEQYF. CDR3 DNA: TGCGCCAGCAGCCAGGTTGAGACTGGAGCCTACGAGCAGTACTTC.

The chain uses TRBV18 and TRBJ2-7; D possibly corresponds to TRBD1 (6 bases). In germline, CDR1 is KGHSH, CDR2 LQKENI. CDR3 size: 12 residues. V lost 5 bases, J lost 4 bases, and 9 bases lay in between. The DNA of the CDR3 is TGTGCCAGCTCAACGGACAGATACGAGCAGTACTTC. Encoded protein: CASSTDRYEQYF.

This chain joins TRBV24-1 and TRBJ1-1; 8 bases agree with TRBD1. The CDR3 runs to 15 residues. V gave up 2 bases and J gave up 1 base; unmatched junction bases: 2. Germline V gene lookup returns CDR1 KGHDR and CDR2 SFDVKD. This chain's CDR3 is CATSDSGTGNTEAFF. Written as DNA, the CDR3 is TGTGCCACCAGTGATTCCGGGACAGGGAACACTGAAGCTTTCTTT.

This clone was seen once. The chain combines TRBV5-8 with TRBJ2-1, with TRBD2 matching 9 bases. The CDR3 covers 16 residues. V shed 0 bases and J 4 bases; nucleotides not matched to a gene: 5. The germline CDR1 and CDR2 sequences are SGHTS and YDEGEE. The CDR3 here is CASSLDLAGGYNEQFF. In DNA, the CDR3 is TGTGCCAGCAGCTTGGATCTGGCGGGGGGGTACAATGAGCAGTTCTTC.

This sequence joins TRBV6-2 or TRBV6-3 and TRBJ2-2; D ambiguous. CDR3 size: 17 residues. Trimming took off 0 bases at V and 3 bases at J, with 14 bases between the two ends. Germline-derived CDR1 and CDR2 are MNHEY and SVGEGT. CDR3 residues: CASSYSLVDIYTGELFF. The CDR3 DNA follows: TGTGCCAGCAGTTACTCGCTCGTAGACATCTACACCGGGGAGCTGTTTTTT.

The chain employs TRBV7-2 and TRBJ2-2; D assignment may be TRBD1 or TRBD2 (5 bases each). The CDR3 has 15 amino acids. Trimming shortened V by 5 bases and J by 6 bases, and 16 bases separated the two germline ends. Germline V CDR1 and CDR2: SGHTA, FQGNSA. The CDR3, as DNA: TGTGCCAGCAGCCCCACTGGGACGGGTCCCGGGGAGCTGTTTTTT. This encodes CASSPTGTGPGELFF. The full variable domain, rest sourced from reference TRBV7-2 and TRBJ2-2, is GAGVSQSPSNKVTEKGKDVELRCDPISGHTALYWYRQSLGQGLEFLIYFQGNSAPDKSGLPSDRFSAERTGGSVSTLTIQRTQQEDSAVYLCASSPTGTGPGELFFGEGSRLTVL.

The genes are TRBV6-5 and TRBJ2-7, with 7 bases fitting TRBD2. Trimming took 2 bases from V and 2 from J; bases not matched to a gene: 9. CDR3 size: 16 residues. Germline CDR1 reads MNHEY; CDR2 reads SVGAGI. The CDR3 reads CASSYTWGGSPYEQYF. The DNA of the CDR3 is TGTGCCAGCAGTTACACCTGGGGGGGTTCCCCCTACGAGCAGTACTTC.

The CDR3 sequence is CASSRDRYQWNTGELFF. DNA of the CDR3: TGCGCCAGCAGTCGGGACAGGTATCAATGGAACACCGGGGAGCTGTTTTTT. The chain is built from TRBV10-2 and TRBJ2-2; 8 nucleotides line up with TRBD1. J was trimmed by 1 base and V by 5 bases; bases with no gene match: 9. CDR3 size: 17 residues. Germline V gene data show CDR1 as WSHSY and CDR2 as SAAADI.

V is TRBV10-3 and J is TRBJ1-2, with D possibly matching TRBD1 (5 bases). V lost 5 bases, J lost 0 bases, and 19 bases lay in between. This CDR3 region has 17 residues. Germline V gene lookup returns CDR1 ENHRY and CDR2 SYGVKD. The CDR3 reads CAISISRVEEANYGYTF. CDR3 DNA: TGTGCCATCAGTATCTCCAGGGTTGAAGAGGCTAACTATGGCTACACCTTC.